Sequencing of this T cell receptor beta chain was carried out in a study of shared clonotypes between healthy human individuals. Study-level background: Serving as donors were a couple of women and three men, whose ages spanned 18 to 49. Per donor, CD8 memory used one plate, CD8 naive used two, CD4 memory used three and CD4 naive used three. General study results and limits: Shared clonotypes: roughly 5% naive CD4, roughly 4% naive CD8, around 2.4% memory CD4, approximately 0.37% memory CD8. Investigators collected only blood, and repertoires in tissues likely differ.

The CDR3 is made up of 11 amino acids. Germline V gene lookup returns CDR1 SGHDT and CDR2 YYEEEE. V lost 0 bases to trimming and J lost 12 bases, with 7 bases between them. TCRdb's table, derived via immunoSEQ multiplex PCR, lists solely in-frame clones and lacks some. This table has some 320,000 clones, about nine tenths appearing once. About this clone itself: Its antigen is still unknown.

This receptor was taken from a man aged 18 to 30 in good health. This chain uses TRBV5-6 with TRBJ2-1; D is possibly TRBD2 (6 bases). The sample comprised memory CD8+ T cells sorted from blood. Subset reported: CD45RO+ cells pooled with CCR7-negative TemRA cells. The DNA of the CDR3 is TGTGCCAGCAGCTTGGGGACTATGCAGTTCTTC. This codes for CASSLGTMQFF.